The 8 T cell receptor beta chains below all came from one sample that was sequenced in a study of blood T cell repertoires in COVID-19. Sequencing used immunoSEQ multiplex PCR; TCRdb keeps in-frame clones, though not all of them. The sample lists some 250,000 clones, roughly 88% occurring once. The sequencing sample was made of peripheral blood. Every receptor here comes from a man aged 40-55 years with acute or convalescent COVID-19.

This CDR3 reads CASTYSPTTSTDTQYF. The CDR3 nucleotides are TGTGCCAGCACCTATTCCCCAACTACAAGCACAGATACGCAGTATTTT. This sequence joins TRBV7-9 and TRBJ2-3; no clear D. The CDR3 extends over 16 amino acids. Per germline, CDR1 SEHNR and CDR2 FQNEAQ (reference sequence). V was pared by 7 bases and J by 0 bases, with 17 bases between.

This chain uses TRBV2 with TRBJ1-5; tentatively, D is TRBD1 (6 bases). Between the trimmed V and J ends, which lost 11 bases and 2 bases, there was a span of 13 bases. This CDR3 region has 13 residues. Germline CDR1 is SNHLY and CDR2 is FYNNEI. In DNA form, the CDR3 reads TGTGCCGGAACCAGGGGAGGCAATCAGCCCCAGCATTTT. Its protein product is CAGTRGGNQPQHF.

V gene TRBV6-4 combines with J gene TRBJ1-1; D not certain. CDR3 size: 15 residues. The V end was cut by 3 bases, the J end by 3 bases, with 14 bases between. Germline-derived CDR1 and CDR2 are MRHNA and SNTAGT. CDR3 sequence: CASSDREEIHTEAFF. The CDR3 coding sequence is TGTGCCAGCAGTGATAGGGAGGAAATCCACACTGAAGCTTTCTTT.

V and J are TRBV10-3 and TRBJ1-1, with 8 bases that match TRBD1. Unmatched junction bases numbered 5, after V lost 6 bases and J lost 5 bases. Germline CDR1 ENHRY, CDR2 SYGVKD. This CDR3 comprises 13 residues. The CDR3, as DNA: TGTGCCATCAGACAGGGGGGTTTGACTGAAGCTTTCTTT. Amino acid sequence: CAIRQGGLTEAFF.

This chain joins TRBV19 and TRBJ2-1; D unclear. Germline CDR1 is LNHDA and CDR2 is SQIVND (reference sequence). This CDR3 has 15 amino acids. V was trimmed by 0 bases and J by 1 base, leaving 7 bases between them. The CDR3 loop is CASSIDAVSYNEQFF. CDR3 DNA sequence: TGTGCCAGTAGTATAGATGCGGTGTCCTACAATGAGCAGTTCTTC.

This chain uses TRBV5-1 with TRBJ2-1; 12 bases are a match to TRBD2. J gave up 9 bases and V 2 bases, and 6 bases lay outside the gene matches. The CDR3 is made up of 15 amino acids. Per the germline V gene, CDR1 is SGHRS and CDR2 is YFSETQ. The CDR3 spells CASSFSSGRAREQFF. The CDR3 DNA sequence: TGCGCCAGCAGCTTCTCTAGCGGGAGGGCCCGTGAGCAGTTCTTC.

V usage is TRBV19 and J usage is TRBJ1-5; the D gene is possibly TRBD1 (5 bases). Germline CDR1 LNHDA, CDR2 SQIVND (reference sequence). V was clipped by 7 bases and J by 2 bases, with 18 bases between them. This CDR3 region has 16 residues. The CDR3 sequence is CASTYLSGGGNQPQHF. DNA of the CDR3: TGTGCCAGTACCTACTTGTCGGGGGGGGGCAATCAGCCCCAGCATTTT.

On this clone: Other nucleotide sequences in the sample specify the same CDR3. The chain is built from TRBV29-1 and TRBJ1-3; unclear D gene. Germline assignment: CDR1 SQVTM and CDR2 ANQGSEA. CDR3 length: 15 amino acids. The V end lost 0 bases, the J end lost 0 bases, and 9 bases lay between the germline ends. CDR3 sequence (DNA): TGCAGCGTTGAAGACGAGGTCAACTCTGGAAACACCATATATTTT. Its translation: CSVEDEVNSGNTIYF.